This entry lists 24 T cell receptor beta chains sequenced from one sample in a study of blood T cell repertoires in COVID-19. Method: immunoSEQ multiplex PCR; TCRdb's copy keeps in-frame clones and lacks some. The sample carries about 14,000 clones, 80% to 90% recorded once. Sequenced: peripheral blood. The receptors were gathered from a man aged 50 to 59 with active COVID-19.

This clone was seen a single time. The chain carries TRBV7-9 and TRBJ1-5, with a possible D match to TRBD1 (6 bases). Between the trimmed V and J ends, which lost 5 bases and 0 bases, there was a span of 11 bases. The CDR3 sequence is 15 residues long. Germline values: CDR1 SEHNR, CDR2 FQNEAQ (reference sequence). The CDR3 DNA follows: TGTGCCAGCAGCGCGGACAGCTATAGCAATCAGCCCCAGCATTTT. The encoded protein is CASSADSYSNQPQHF.

The chain couples TRBV10-3 to TRBJ1-2; D not certain. Germline values: CDR1 ENHRY, CDR2 SYGVKD. The CDR3 sequence is 11 residues long. The V gene lost 11 bases and the J gene lost 2 bases, with 9 bases spanning the gap. CDR3 amino acids: CASTTNYGYTF. The DNA of the CDR3 is TGTGCCTCCACAACGAACTATGGCTACACCTTC.

The V and J genes are TRBV19 and TRBJ1-2; 7 nucleotides align to TRBD1. Germline values: CDR1 LNHDA, CDR2 SQIVND (reference sequence). Losses at the gene ends were 0 bases for V and 4 bases for J; bases not matched to a gene: 5. CDR3 size: 15 residues. CDR3 DNA sequence: TGTGCCAGTAGTATAGACCACAGGGGACGCTATGGCTACACCTTC. Protein sequence: CASSIDHRGRYGYTF.

The chain carries TRBV9 and TRBJ1-2; 7 nucleotides agree with TRBD1. Germline CDR1 reads SGDLS; CDR2 reads YYNGEE. The CDR3 has 16 residues. The junction had 8 bases not matched to a gene; V was cut back by 0 bases and J by 3 bases. The DNA of the CDR3 is TGTGCCAGCAGCGTAGATGGCAGGGGGTTTGACTATGGCTACACCTTC. Translated: CASSVDGRGFDYGYTF.

This clone was detected once. One junction end disagrees with the germline gene, perhaps due to a read error. At the DNA level, this CDR3 is encoded by other sequences in the same sample as well. This sequence joins TRBV7-7 and TRBJ2-1, with 10 bases that match TRBD2. Germline V CDR1 and CDR2: SSHAT, FNYEAQ (reference sequence). The CDR3 is 15 amino acids. The CDR3 sequence: CASSSGLAAYNEQFF. The CDR3 DNA reads TGTGCTAGCAGCTCTGGACTAGCGGCCTACAATGAGCAGTTCTTC.

This clone was seen once. The chain couples TRBV5-6 to TRBJ2-7; 7 nucleotides line up with TRBD1. V dropped 4 bases and J dropped 9; count of bases not matched to a gene: 13. The CDR3 contains 14 residues. Germline-derived CDR1 and CDR2 are SGHDT and YYEEEE. Written as DNA, the CDR3 is TGTGCCAGCAGCCTCCGGGACAGTCGGTTCGGGCAGTACTTC. It yields the protein CASSLRDSRFGQYF.

The chain joins TRBV25-1 to TRBJ2-6; 9 nucleotides align to TRBD1. J lost 2 bases, V lost 4 bases, and 9 bases had no gene match. Germline V gives CDR1 MGHDK, CDR2 SYGVNS. The CDR3 is made up of 18 amino acids. The CDR3 DNA follows: TGTGCCAGCAGTGGCCCCGGGACAGGGTTGGCTGGGGCCAACGTCCTGACTTTC. Translated, it gives CASSGPGTGLAGANVLTF.

The chain employs TRBV6-4 and TRBJ1-2; weak D call: TRBD1 (6 bases). The germline gives CDR1 MRHNA, CDR2 SNTAGT. Trimming stripped 7 bases from V and 7 bases from J, with 19 bases between. The CDR3 consists of 14 residues. The DNA of the CDR3 is TGTGCCAGCAAGGTGGACAGCTATTCGGGTGGCTACACCTTC. Translated: CASKVDSYSGGYTF.

The rearrangement joins TRBV30 to TRBJ1-5, with D perhaps TRBD1 (6 bases). Germline-derived CDR1 and CDR2 are GTSNPN and SVGIG (reference sequence). Trimming removed 2 bases from V and 0 bases from J, with 20 bases in between. The CDR3 has 18 amino acids. The CDR3 loop is CAWSSGQHERYSNQPQHF. CDR3 in DNA: TGTGCCTGGAGTTCAGGACAGCACGAACGTTATAGCAATCAGCCCCAGCATTTT.

CDR3 protein: CASSVHGANEQFF. In DNA, the CDR3 is TGTGCCAGCAGCGTACATGGGGCGAATGAGCAGTTCTTC. The chain couples TRBV9 to TRBJ2-1, with a tentative D call TRBD1 (5 bases). Germline assignment: CDR1 SGDLS and CDR2 YYNGEE. The V end lost 1 base, the J end lost 7 bases, and 9 bases lay between the germline ends. This CDR3 comprises 13 residues.

V is TRBV11-2 and J is TRBJ1-1; D might be TRBD1 (5 bases). The CDR3 runs 14 residues. The ends were cut back, 8 bases at V and 0 bases at J, with 13 bases in the middle. Germline V gene lookup returns CDR1 SGHAT and CDR2 FQNNGV. The CDR3 spells CASYGAGMNTEAFF. The CDR3 bases are TGTGCCAGCTATGGGGCAGGGATGAACACTGAAGCTTTCTTT.

The chain employs TRBV10-2 and TRBJ2-3, with a weak D call TRBD2 (5 bases). The V and J ends lost 6 bases and 1 base respectively, with 11 bases between them. The CDR3 consists of 14 residues. Germline CDR1 WSHSY, CDR2 SAAADI. CDR3: CASSLGSGTDTQYF. Here the CDR3 DNA reads TGCGCCAGCAGCCTTGGGAGCGGCACAGATACGCAGTATTTT.

The V and J genes are TRBV9 and TRBJ2-2, with no clear D. The length of the CDR3 is 14 residues. Trimming pared 0 bases from V and 5 bases from J, leaving 8 bases between. Germline CDR1 and CDR2: SGDLS and YYNGEE. The CDR3: CASSVGHQTGELFF. CDR3 nucleotides: TGTGCCAGCAGCGTAGGGCATCAGACCGGGGAGCTGTTTTTT.

The chain couples TRBV6-5 to TRBJ2-1; 7 nucleotides match TRBD1. Germline trimming cut 3 bases from V and 3 bases from J; bases unmatched to any gene: 2. This CDR3 is built from 14 residues. Germline CDR1 and CDR2: MNHEY and SVGAGI. DNA of the CDR3: TGTGCCAGCAGTTATTCAGGGGGCTACAATGAGCAGTTCTTC. It specifies CASSYSGGYNEQFF.

The chain is built from TRBV3-1 (or the pseudogene TRBV3-2) and TRBJ2-5; 14 bases fit TRBD2. Germline values: CDR1 LGHDT, CDR2 YNNKEL (reference sequence). After removal of 2 bases from V and 4 bases from J, the junction contained 9 bases not matched to a gene. The CDR3 extends over 18 amino acids. Here the CDR3 DNA reads TGTGCCAGCAGCCAATTTCGATCGGGACTAGCGGGAGTAGAGACCCAGTACTTC. As protein: CASSQFRSGLAGVETQYF.

The chain uses TRBV4-3 and TRBJ2-1; 7 nucleotides align to TRBD1. The CDR3 consists of 14 residues. The germline CDR1 and CDR2 sequences are LGHNA and YSLEER. The ends lost 2 bases at V and 7 bases at J; junction bases unmatched: 5. Here the CDR3 reads CASSQLGTVNEQFF. The CDR3 DNA sequence: TGCGCCAGCAGCCAACTCGGGACAGTTAATGAGCAGTTCTTC.

The V gene is TRBV18, the J gene TRBJ2-3, with 7 bases identical to TRBD1. CDR3 length: 12 residues. Germline loops: CDR1 KGHSH, CDR2 LQKENI. Trimming took 5 bases from V and 12 from J; bases not matched to a gene: 8. CDR3 coding DNA: TGTGCCAGCTCAGATAGCCGGGACAGACAGTATTTT. This codes for CASSDSRDRQYF.

The sample holds one count of this clone. This chain uses TRBV5-1 with TRBJ1-1; D gene uncertain. V was clipped by 0 bases and J by 3 bases, with 12 bases between them. Germline values: CDR1 SGHRS, CDR2 YFSETQ. The CDR3 is 15 amino acids. CDR3 amino acids: CASSLAGVADTEAFF. CDR3 coding DNA: TGCGCCAGCAGCTTGGCCGGGGTAGCGGACACTGAAGCTTTCTTT.

This chain links TRBV7-8 with TRBJ2-5; D is possibly TRBD1 (6 bases). CDR1 is SGHVS and CDR2 is FQNEAQ in the germline V gene. The CDR3 covers 13 residues. V lost 5 bases, J lost 6 bases, and 13 bases lay in between. In DNA, the CDR3 is TGTGCCAGCAGCCGGGACACGGAAAAGACCCAGTACTTC. As protein: CASSRDTEKTQYF.

CDR3 nucleotides: TGTGCCAGCGGGGAGGGGATTGAGTTGGGCACAGATACGCAGTATTTT. This gives the protein CASGEGIELGTDTQYF. The rearrangement joins TRBV2 to TRBJ2-3, with 7 bases identical to TRBD2. The CDR3 spans 16 residues. Germline V gives CDR1 SNHLY, CDR2 FYNNEI. V was clipped by 8 bases and J by 1 base; unmatched bases: 12.

The V and J genes are TRBV5-6 and TRBJ2-5, with TRBD2 matching 7 bases. Trimming at V came to 2 bases and at J to 5 bases, leaving 15 bases not matched to a gene. There are 17 residues in the CDR3. Germline-derived CDR1 and CDR2 are SGHDT and YYEEEE. The CDR3, as DNA: TGTGCCAGCAGCTTCTTGTCTAGCGGATCGGCAAAGGAGACCCAGTACTTC. This sequence encodes CASSFLSSGSAKETQYF.

The genes are TRBV24-1 and TRBJ2-1; a possible D gene is TRBD1 (5 bases). Germline CDR1 and CDR2: KGHDR and SFDVKD. Trimming removed 3 bases from V and 12 bases from J, with 14 bases in between. CDR3 length equals 13 residues. CDR3 nucleotide sequence: TGTGCCACCAGTGATGGCCGACAAAGGGGGCAGTTCTTC. Translated, it gives CATSDGRQRGQFF.

CDR3 sequence reads: CASSSRDRAYNEQFF. The DNA for the CDR3 is TGTGCCAGCAGCTCCCGGGACAGAGCCTACAATGAGCAGTTCTTC. This chain uses TRBV25-1 with TRBJ2-1; 7 nucleotides align to TRBD1. The junction had 7 bases not matched to a gene; V was cut back by 6 bases and J by 2 bases. CDR1 is MGHDK, CDR2 SYGVNS, per germline. The CDR3 has 15 amino acids.

The chain has TRBV15 and TRBJ1-5; possibly TRBD1 for D (5 bases). This CDR3 comprises 17 residues. CDR1 LNHNV and CDR2 YYDKDF come from the germline V gene (reference sequence). V lost 0 bases to trimming and J lost 4 bases, with 16 bases between them. The CDR3: CATSRDQLGGGNQPQHF. The CDR3 coding sequence is TGTGCCACCAGCAGAGATCAACTTGGGGGGGGTAATCAGCCCCAGCATTTT.